This T cell receptor beta chain derives from a study of cytomegalovirus exposure and HLA in healthy donors. Vbeta (60) and Jbeta (13) primers were used in the PCR. Using immunoSEQ multiplex PCR, the repertoire was profiled, and TCRdb retains in-frame clones only, with some absent. The data show under 200,000 clones, roughly two thirds seen once. This clone was found once. Germline CDR1 reads LGHNA; CDR2 reads YSLEER. This CDR3 spans 16 amino acids. Trimming removed 4 bases from V and 6 bases from J; junction bases left unmatched: 13. The clonotype comes from a woman aged 40 to 50 in good health and CMV-seropositive. The chain is built from TRBV4-3 and TRBJ2-7, with 9 bases lining up with TRBD2. The specimen was PBMCs. The CDR3 bases are TGCGCCAGCAGCCGCACCCTCGGAGCGGGAGGTATCGAGCAGTACTTC. Amino acid sequence: CASSRTLGAGGIEQYF.